This T cell receptor (beta chain) was obtained from a study of human T cells and chemical hapten exposure. Noted time point: patch test 1, 2 weeks after DPC sensitization. Treatment in this sample: therapeutic diphenylcyclopropenone sensitization with weekly scalp DPC. Donation of samples came from alopecia patients who were 18 to 70 years old and suitable for DPC. The CDR3 consists of 16 residues. V gave up 2 bases and J gave up 6 bases; unmatched junction bases: 9. Germline assignment: CDR1 MNHNY and CDR2 SVGAGI (reference sequence). MiXCR, run by TCRdb on the RACE reads, gives a single entry per CDR3 protein. The sample lists about 56,000 distinct CDR3 sequences; roughly a tenth were seen once.

The receptor's source is a woman in her thirties or forties with alopecia areata. Some clones in this sample may be carry-over from other donors' samples. Specimen: whole blood, collected in connection with sensitization to the hapten diphenylcyclopropenone (DPC). V and J are TRBV6-6 and TRBJ1-5, with 8 positions matching TRBD1. The DNA for the CDR3 is TGTGCCAGCAGTTACCCTTTCGGACAGGGAGGTCAGCCCCAGCATTTT. Its translation: CASSYPFGQGGQPQHF.